This T cell receptor beta chain was observed in a study of OX40 agonist ivuxolimab in advanced cancers. Whole-study context: Three patients, one with hepatocellular carcinoma and two with cutaneous melanoma, responded partially.

There are 13 residues in the CDR3. The germline V gene encodes CDR1 MNHEY and CDR2 SMNVEV (reference sequence). V was cut by 7 bases and J by 4 bases, with 13 bases left in between. Clones were sequenced by immunoSEQ multiplex PCR, and TCRdb holds only the in-frame ones, with some missing. Of 45,000 to 55,000 clones in the sample, about four fifths were seen once. This material consisted of CD4+ or CD8+ T cells sorted from blood, taken in a trial of the OX40 agonist ivuxolimab. J is TRBJ1-2 and V is TRBV27, with no clear D. This TCR was recovered from an adult with an advanced solid tumor such as melanoma, head and neck, liver or kidney cancer. Here the CDR3 reads CASTPGGSYGYTF. The CDR3 DNA reads TGTGCCAGCACCCCCGGAGGGAGCTATGGCTACACCTTC.